This passage covers 26 T cell receptor beta chains from one sample sequenced in a study of chemoradiotherapy in HPV16-positive cancers. Clones were read by immunoSEQ multiplex PCR, and TCRdb kept only the in-frame ones, dropping some. The data show about 5,400 clones, about 85% seen once. The specimen comprised tumor tissue, sampled from a patient who underwent chemoradiotherapy. The source of these receptors is a human donor with HPV-associated anogenital cancer.

V and J are TRBV5-4 and TRBJ1-6; 9 positions agree with TRBD1. The CDR3 has 16 amino acids. Germline CDR1 and CDR2: SGHNT and YYREEE (reference sequence). After removal of 3 bases from V and 10 bases from J, the junction contained 11 bases not matched to a gene. The CDR3 DNA is TGTGCCAGCAGCTCAAGGACAGGGGCCGGGGCCTCACCCCTCCACTTT. As protein: CASSSRTGAGASPLHF.

This clone occurred once. Here the CDR3 DNA reads TGTGCCAGCAGCTCCAGCAGCGGGGGGGAGGGAGAGACCCAGTACTTC. It is translated as CASSSSSGGEGETQYF. The genes are TRBV7-2 and TRBJ2-5; 10 positions match TRBD2. Germline CDR1 reads SGHTA; CDR2 reads FQGNSA. V trimming: 4 bases; J trimming: 4 bases; junction bases outside the gene matches: 9. There are 16 residues in the CDR3.

This chain uses TRBV10-3 with TRBJ2-1; D possibly uses TRBD1 or TRBD2 (6 bases each). The CDR3 has 16 amino acids. V lost 4 bases and J lost 1, with 14 bases in between. CDR1 and CDR2 from the germline V gene are ENHRY and SYGVKD. This CDR3 is CAISVAQGGSYNEQFF. The CDR3 coding sequence is TGTGCCATCAGTGTCGCACAGGGAGGTTCCTACAATGAGCAGTTCTTC.

This clone was seen a few times. V usage is TRBV5-6 and J usage is TRBJ1-6; possible D gene TRBD1, 6 bases. This CDR3 is built from 16 residues. V shed 0 bases and J shed 7 bases, with 14 bases lying between them. Germline loops: CDR1 SGHDT, CDR2 YYEEEE. The DNA of the CDR3 is TGTGCCAGCAGCTTGGTACAGGGAAGCGGGAATTCACCCCTCCACTTT. Its protein product is CASSLVQGSGNSPLHF.

This sequence joins TRBV10-3 and TRBJ1-1, with D perhaps TRBD1 (6 bases). CDR1 and CDR2 from the germline V gene are ENHRY and SYGVKD. The CDR3 contains 19 residues. V shed 10 bases and J shed 3 bases, with 33 bases lying between them. Written as DNA, the CDR3 is TGTGCCACATTGGAGACACAGGGTCTTGTCACCAAGGGGTACACTGAAGCTTTCTTT. Its protein product is CATLETQGLVTKGYTEAFF.

The V and J genes are TRBV11-3 and TRBJ2-3; 7 positions agree with TRBD2. The junction had 8 bases not matched to a gene; V was cut back by 4 bases and J by 4 bases. Germline CDR1 SGHNT, CDR2 YENEEA. This CDR3 contains 15 residues. The CDR3 protein is CASSSGTKASDTQYF. For the CDR3, the DNA is TGTGCCAGCAGCTCCGGGACTAAAGCATCAGATACGCAGTATTTT.

The genes are TRBV2 and TRBJ1-4, with D hard to call. Trimming took 6 bases from V and 7 from J, leaving 18 bases between them. Germline loops: CDR1 SNHLY, CDR2 FYNNEI. The CDR3 totals 15 residues. Written as DNA, the CDR3 is TGTGCCAGCAGCCTAGGACGTAGCGGGATTGAAAAACTGTTTTTT. Encoded protein: CASSLGRSGIEKLFF.

The chain combines TRBV5-1 with TRBJ1-1; D unresolved. V was trimmed by 3 bases and J by 5 bases, leaving 11 bases between them. This CDR3 is built from 13 residues. The V gene's germline CDR1 is SGHRS and CDR2 YFSETQ. For the CDR3, the DNA is TGCGCCAGCAGCTCTCAATCAGATACTGAAGCTTTCTTT. As protein: CASSSQSDTEAFF.

CDR3 sequence: CASRGGYGYTF. Written as DNA, the CDR3 is TGCGCCAGCCGGGGGGGGTATGGCTACACCTTC. This chain connects TRBV4-1 to TRBJ1-2; weak D call: TRBD1 (5 bases). This CDR3 region has 11 residues. The germline gives CDR1 MGHRA, CDR2 YSYEKL. The V and J ends lost 8 bases and 5 bases respectively, with 9 bases between them.

The chain joins TRBV30 to TRBJ1-1; D uncertain. Germline loops: CDR1 GTSNPN, CDR2 SVGIG (reference sequence). With 5 bases removed from V and 3 bases from J, the gap between germline ends came to 13 bases. This CDR3 is 13 amino acids long. DNA for the CDR3: TGTGCCTGGTCCGCTTTATGGGACACTGAAGCTTTCTTT. It encodes CAWSALWDTEAFF.

The chain combines TRBV5-1 with TRBJ1-2, with TRBD1 matching over 9 bases. V was pared by 2 bases and J by 6 bases, with 5 bases of the junction left unmatched. This CDR3 spans 14 amino acids. CDR1 SGHRS and CDR2 YFSETQ come from the germline V gene. CDR3 loop: CASSFTGGSDGYTF. CDR3 bases: TGCGCCAGCAGCTTTACAGGGGGCTCGGATGGCTACACCTTC.

The chain uses TRBV27 and TRBJ1-1, with 8 bases fitting TRBD1. J lost 5 bases, V lost 6 bases, and 8 bases had no gene match. The germline CDR1 and CDR2 sequences are MNHEY and SMNVEV (reference sequence). The CDR3 has 14 amino acids. The DNA of the CDR3 is TGTGCCAGCAGGTCAAACAGGGGGTTTACTGAAGCTTTCTTT. Amino acid sequence: CASRSNRGFTEAFF.

The chain combines TRBV2 with TRBJ1-1; D perhaps matches TRBD1 (5 bases). Germline V gene data show CDR1 as SNHLY and CDR2 as FYNNEI. There are 13 residues in the CDR3. Trimming shortened V by 3 bases and J by 6 bases, and 11 bases separated the two germline ends. Here the CDR3 reads CASSDTQASEAFF. CDR3 nucleotide sequence: TGTGCCAGCAGTGACACACAGGCCTCTGAAGCTTTCTTT.

The rearrangement joins TRBV2 to TRBJ2-7; no clear D. V was shortened by 4 bases and J by 5 bases, with 3 bases between the two germline ends. The CDR3 extends over 10 amino acids. Germline CDR1 is SNHLY and CDR2 is FYNNEI. CDR3 loop: CASSADEQYV. In nucleotides, the CDR3 is TGTGCCAGCAGTGCTGACGAGCAGTACGTC.

J is TRBJ2-2 and V is TRBV7-2; 8 positions agree with TRBD2. V was clipped by 5 bases and J by 5 bases; unmatched bases: 10. Germline loops: CDR1 SGHTA, CDR2 FQGNSA. The CDR3 is made up of 16 amino acids. The CDR3 DNA is TGTGCCAGCAGCGCACCGGGGGGGCTTTTAACCGGGGAGCTGTTTTTT. This translates into CASSAPGGLLTGELFF. Full variable domain (missing parts from reference TRBV7-2 and TRBJ2-2): GAGVSQSPSNKVTEKGKDVELRCDPISGHTALYWYRQSLGQGLEFLIYFQGNSAPDKSGLPSDRFSAERTGGSVSTLTIQRTQQEDSAVYLCASSAPGGLLTGELFFGEGSRLTVL.

The chain recombines TRBV7-2 with TRBJ1-1; TRBD1 might be the D (5 bases). The CDR3 spans 15 residues. The V and J ends lost 1 base and 4 bases respectively, with 13 bases between them. The germline V gene encodes CDR1 SGHTA and CDR2 FQGNSA. For the CDR3, the DNA is TGTGCCAGCAGCTTAGAGGGTGGGGGAAGCACTGAAGCTTTCTTT. Translating it yields CASSLEGGGSTEAFF.

The CDR3 sequence is CASTRNQGARTEAFF. DNA for the CDR3: TGTGCCAGCACCCGAAACCAGGGGGCGAGGACTGAAGCTTTCTTT. This chain links TRBV27 with TRBJ1-1, with 8 bases that match TRBD1. Germline CDR1 reads MNHEY; CDR2 reads SMNVEV (reference sequence). The CDR3 length is 15 residues. The V gene end was trimmed by 7 bases and the J gene end by 5 bases; junction bases not matched to a gene: 12.

The chain links TRBV5-1 to TRBJ1-1, with D maybe TRBD1 (5 bases). Germline V CDR1 and CDR2: SGHRS, YFSETQ. Trimming shortened V by 4 bases and J by 0 bases, and 13 bases separated the two germline ends. The length of the CDR3 is 15 residues. The CDR3 nucleotides read TGCGCCAGCAGCGAGGCAGGGACTATGAACACTGAAGCTTTCTTT. Translating it yields CASSEAGTMNTEAFF.

This sequence joins TRBV25-1 and TRBJ2-2; D remains ambiguous. Trimming took off 6 bases at V and 3 bases at J, with 11 bases between the two ends. This CDR3 is 14 amino acids long. Per germline, CDR1 MGHDK and CDR2 SYGVNS. The CDR3 reads CASRGRKHTGELFF. CDR3 in DNA: TGTGCCAGCAGAGGACGTAAGCACACCGGGGAGCTGTTTTTT. Combining the CDR3 with reference TRBV25-1 and TRBJ2-2 gives the whole variable domain EADIYQTPRYLVIGTGKKITLECSQTMGHDKMYWYQQDPGMELHLIHYSYGVNSTEKGDLSSESTVSRIRTEHFPLTLESARPSHTSQYLCASRGRKHTGELFFGEGSRLTVL.

The rearrangement uses TRBV7-9 and TRBJ1-4; the D is unclear. Trimming took off 2 bases at V and 7 bases at J, with 5 bases between the two ends. CDR1 SEHNR and CDR2 FQNEAQ come from the germline V gene (reference sequence). This CDR3 is built from 12 residues. In DNA form, the CDR3 reads TGTGCCAGCAGCTTAACGAGTGAAAAACTGTTTTTT. Translation gives CASSLTSEKLFF.

This chain uses TRBV11-1 with TRBJ2-2; no firm D call. V was shortened by 2 bases and J by 2 bases, with 12 bases between the two germline ends. The CDR3 consists of 16 residues. Germline V lookup: CDR1 SGHAT, CDR2 FQDESV (reference sequence). The CDR3 loop is CASSLQLSFNTGELFF. The CDR3 nucleotides are TGTGCCAGCAGCTTACAACTGAGCTTTAACACCGGGGAGCTGTTTTTT. Based on the CDR3 plus reference TRBV11-1 and TRBJ2-2, the full variable domain is EAEVAQSPRYKITEKSQAVAFWCDPISGHATLYWYRQILGQGPELLVQFQDESVVDDSQLPKDRFSAERLKGVDSTLKIQPAELGDSAMYLCASSLQLSFNTGELFFGEGSRLTVL.

The V and J genes are TRBV19 and TRBJ1-1, with a possible D match to TRBD1 (6 bases). The length of the CDR3 is 15 residues. Trimming removed 3 bases from V and 1 base from J, with 12 bases in between. Per the germline V gene, CDR1 is LNHDA and CDR2 is SQIVND (reference sequence). The CDR3 region has the DNA TGTGCCAGTAGTATGGTGGGGGCCCAGAACACTGAAGCTTTCTTT. Its translation: CASSMVGAQNTEAFF. Based on the CDR3 plus reference TRBV19 and TRBJ1-1, the full variable domain is DGGITQSPKYLFRKEGQNVTLSCEQNLNHDAMYWYRQDPGQGLRLIYYSQIVNDFQKGDIAEGYSVSREKKESFPLTVTSAQKNPTAFYLCASSMVGAQNTEAFFGQGTRLTVV.

CDR3 DNA: TGTGCCAGCAGTGACCACTCCTACGAGCAGTACGTC. This sequence encodes CASSDHSYEQYV. The chain is built from TRBV6-1 and TRBJ2-7; D gene uncertain. The germline gives CDR1 MNHNS, CDR2 SASEGT. V lost 3 bases to trimming and J lost 0 bases, with 3 bases between them. CDR3 length equals 12 residues.

This clone was counted between two and nine times. This rearrangement joins TRBV7-6 to TRBJ2-3; possibly TRBD1 for D (6 bases). Deletions cut 5 bases from V and 4 bases from J, with 22 bases between. This CDR3 contains 17 residues. The V gene's germline CDR1 is SGHVS and CDR2 FNYEAQ. The CDR3 sequence is CASSHGLGSRGSDTQYF. The CDR3 DNA sequence: TGTGCCAGCAGCCATGGCCTAGGGAGTAGGGGGTCAGATACGCAGTATTTT.

V usage is TRBV5-4 and J usage is TRBJ1-2; D remains unclear. Trimming took off 4 bases at V and 7 bases at J, with 17 bases between the two ends. CDR3 length: 14 amino acids. Germline lookup yields CDR1 SGHNT and CDR2 YYREEE (reference sequence). CDR3 bases: TGTGCCAGCAGCCCCGAGACGGCGATCCGTGGCTACACCTTC. Its translation: CASSPETAIRGYTF.

V gene TRBV6-6 combines with J gene TRBJ2-2; 10 positions match TRBD1. V lost 8 bases, J lost 5 bases, and 5 bases stayed unmatched. Per germline, CDR1 MNHNY and CDR2 SVGAGI (reference sequence). The length of the CDR3 is 14 residues. CDR3 residues: CASDRTGGTGELFF. DNA of the CDR3: TGTGCCAGCGACAGGACAGGGGGAACCGGGGAGCTGTTTTTT.